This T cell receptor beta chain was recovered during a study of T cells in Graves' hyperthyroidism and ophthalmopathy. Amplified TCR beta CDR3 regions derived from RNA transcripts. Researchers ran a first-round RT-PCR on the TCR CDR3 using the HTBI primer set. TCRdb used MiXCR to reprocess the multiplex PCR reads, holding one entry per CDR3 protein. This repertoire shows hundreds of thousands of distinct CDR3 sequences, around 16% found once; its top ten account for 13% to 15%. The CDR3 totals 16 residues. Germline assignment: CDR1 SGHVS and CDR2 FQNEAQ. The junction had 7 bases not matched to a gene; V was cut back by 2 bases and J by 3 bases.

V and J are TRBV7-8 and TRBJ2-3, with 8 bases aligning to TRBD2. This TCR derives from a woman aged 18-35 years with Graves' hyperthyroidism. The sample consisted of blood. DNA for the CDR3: TGTGCCAGCAGCTTACTCAGCGGGGGAGGGACAGATACGCAGTATTTT. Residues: CASSLLSGGGTDTQYF. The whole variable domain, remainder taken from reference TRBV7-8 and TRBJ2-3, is GAGVSQSPRYKVAKRGQDVALRCDPISGHVSLFWYQQALGQGPEFLTYFQNEAQLDKSGLPSDRFFAERPEGSVSTLKIQRTQQEDSAVYLCASSLLSGGGTDTQYFGPGTRLTVL.